These T cell receptor beta chains were read from a single sample in a study of blood T cells in healthy people across ages. TCRdb recomputed calls from the 5' RACE reads with MiXCR, one row per CDR3 protein. The sample has approximately 1,000,000 distinct CDR3 sequences, 45% seen once. The sequencing sample was made of blood. These receptors were obtained from an older woman in good health. Each CDR3 is given with its conserved first and last residue. The D gene is left open where the match is weak. Only part of the rows carry a size: once, few, many, or a class if the clone is expanded.

-	TRBV4-1	TRBJ1-2	-	CASSHSDRGPRDYGYTF	TGCGCCAGCAGCCATTCCGACCGGGGGCCCCGGGACTATGGCTACACCTTC
TRBD2	TRBV4-2	TRBJ2-3	few	CASSQGSGSPVDTQYF	TGTGCCAGCAGCCAAGGCAGCGGGAGCCCAGTGGATACGCAGTATTTT
-	TRBV6-5	TRBJ2-3	-	CASSYAGTTDTQYF	TGTGCCAGCAGTTATGCGGGGACCACAGATACGCAGTATTTT
-	TRBV11-2	TRBJ2-1	-	CASSLGLGEGQFF	TGTGCCAGCAGCTTAGGATTAGGGGAAGGGCAGTTCTTC
-	TRBV12-3/TRBV12-4	TRBJ1-5	-	CASSRGRADNQPQHF	TGTGCCAGCAGTAGAGGTCGGGCGGACAATCAGCCCCAGCATTTT
TRBD1	TRBV5-1	TRBJ2-3	-	CASSGRTGGRTDTQYF	TGCGCCAGCAGCGGACGGACAGGGGGTCGCACAGATACGCAGTATTTT
-	TRBV5-1	TRBJ2-2	-	CASSWDGANTGELFF	TGCGCCAGCAGCTGGGACGGGGCGAACACCGGGGAGCTGTTTTTT
-	TRBV12-3/TRBV12-4	TRBJ2-7	-	CASSSFRQGTWEQYF	TGTGCCAGCAGCTCGTTTCGGCAGGGGACTTGGGAGCAGTACTTC
-	TRBV15	TRBJ2-7	-	CATSRGGRTASYEQYF	TGTGCCACCAGCAGAGGGGGGCGGACCGCCTCCTACGAGCAGTACTTC
TRBD1	TRBV28	TRBJ1-2	few	CASLGTGVRGYTF	TGTGCTTCCTTAGGGACAGGGGTTCGTGGCTACACCTTC
-	TRBV5-5	TRBJ2-4	once	CASSLGPGPGAENIQYF	TGTGCCAGCAGCTTAGGCCCGGGACCAGGGGCCGAAAACATTCAGTACTTC
TRBD1	TRBV5-5	TRBJ2-7	-	CASSQQQGAPSYEQYF	TGTGCCAGCAGCCAACAACAGGGGGCACCCTCCTACGAGCAGTACTTC
-	TRBV6-2/TRBV6-3	TRBJ1-1	-	CASSYRWGAGDTEAFF	TGTGCCAGCAGTTACCGTTGGGGAGCCGGAGACACTGAAGCTTTCTTT
TRBD2	TRBV5-1	TRBJ2-1	few	CASSHFPGREKVEQFF	TGCGCCAGCAGCCATTTCCCCGGGAGGGAGAAGGTTGAGCAGTTCTTC
TRBD1	TRBV7-9	TRBJ1-6	-	CASSSQGDRPPLHF	TGTGCCAGCAGCTCGCAGGGGGACAGGCCACCCCTCCACTTT
-	TRBV5-1	TRBJ2-7	once	CASSWRSILEAQYF	TGCGCCAGCAGCTGGAGAAGCATTCTAGAGGCCCAGTACTTC
TRBD1	TRBV6-1	TRBJ1-2	-	CASSETGGGYGYTF	TGTGCCAGCAGTGAAACAGGGGGCGGCTATGGCTACACCTTC
-	TRBV2	TRBJ1-5	-	CASSESQGNQPQHF	TGTGCCAGCAGTGAAAGCCAGGGTAATCAGCCCCAGCATTTT
-	TRBV5-5	TRBJ2-5	-	CASSPENRVRTQYF	TGTGCCAGCAGCCCCGAGAACAGGGTCCGGACCCAGTACTTC
-	TRBV12-3/TRBV12-4	TRBJ2-4	-	CASAPGHRAKNIQYF	TGTGCCAGCGCTCCGGGACATCGAGCCAAAAACATTCAGTACTTC
TRBD1	TRBV7-9	TRBJ1-5	few	CASSAGQGLNQPQHF	TGTGCCAGCAGTGCGGGACAGGGCCTCAATCAGCCCCAGCATTTT
TRBD2	TRBV29-1	TRBJ2-1	-	CSVEHGRTSVYNEQFF	TGCAGCGTTGAACATGGTAGGACTAGCGTTTACAATGAGCAGTTCTTC
-	TRBV5-1	TRBJ2-3	-	CASSLDRTTSTDTQYF	TGCGCCAGCAGCTTGGACCGAACCACTAGCACAGATACGCAGTATTTT